What follows describes a single T cell receptor beta chain. What antigen it recognizes has not been identified. Base quality data are lacking; no much larger clone is found one base away. Library creation used 5' RACE. The instrument was an Illumina MiSeq. TCRdb redid the processing of the public reads, applying fastp at Q25 and MiXCR, and retained in-frame beta chains. Identical CDR3 proteins give one entry, which carries the most common genes and DNA. A total of roughly 48,000 distinct CDR3 sequences appear in this sample, about a fifth of them only once. Of the sample, under 3.5% falls within the top ten clones. This sample was included in a study of chronic HIV infection and antiretroviral therapy (dated by TCRdb to the mid-2010s). The CDR3 runs 16 amino acids, cysteine and phenylalanine included. The read is trimmed to its CDR3 DNA, 48 bases read in frame from base 1. The V end gives up 4 bases and the J end 2 bases, leaving 9 bases in the junction not matched to a gene. The germline V gene supplies CDR1 SGHDT and CDR2 YYEEEE.

The TCR originated in an adult who had HIV and had not received antiretroviral therapy, or was an uninfected healthy control (not recorded which). The chain was built from TRBV5-6 and TRBJ2-5, and TRBD1 aligns with 9 junction nucleotides. The sequenced sample was peripheral blood. CDR3 reads: CASSIPGGTGQETQYF. The sequence in DNA is TGTGCCAGCAGCATCCCCGGCGGGACAGGGCAAGAGACCCAGTACTTC. Reference TRBV5-6 and TRBJ2-5 genes cover what lies past the CDR3, so the full variable domain is DAGVTQSPTHLIKTRGQQVTLRCSPKSGHDTVSWYQQALGQGPQFIFQYYEEEERQRGNFPDRFSGHQFPNYSSELNVNALLLGDSALYLCASSIPGGTGQETQYFGPGTRLLVL.